A selection of T cell receptor beta chains follows, all from one sample in a study of blood T cell repertoires in COVID-19. Sequencing was performed with immunoSEQ multiplex PCR; in TCRdb, only in-frame clones are kept and a portion is missing. The data hold tens of thousands of clones, with approximately 90% observed a single time. Sequenced: peripheral blood. These receptors all come from a human donor with acute or convalescent COVID-19. The donor label of this sample is uncertain. The CDR3 runs from the conserved cysteine through the conserved F or W. The order of the fields is D gene, J gene, V gene, clone size, CDR3 DNA, CDR3 protein. D genes are given only for firm matches. Some rows have no size entry. The others give once, few or many, or a class for an expanded clone.

d_call: .; j_call: TRBJ2-3; v_call: TRBV6-4; clone_size: .; cdr3_nt: TGTGCCAGCAGTCTTGAGGGCGTCACAGATACGCAGTATTTT; cdr3_aa: CASSLEGVTDTQYF
d_call: TRBD1; j_call: TRBJ2-6; v_call: TRBV20-1; clone_size: .; cdr3_nt: TGCAGTGCTAGTACGCAGGGGGTGTCTGGGGCCAACGTCCTGACTTTC; cdr3_aa: CSASTQGVSGANVLTF
d_call: TRBD2; j_call: TRBJ2-2; v_call: TRBV19; clone_size: .; cdr3_nt: TGTGCCAGTAGCCCGGGACTAGCGGGAGTGTGGACCGGGGAGCTGTTTTTT; cdr3_aa: CASSPGLAGVWTGELFF
d_call: TRBD1; j_call: TRBJ1-6; v_call: TRBV10-2; clone_size: .; cdr3_nt: TGCGCCAGCAGTATACAGGGGAACAATTCACCCCTCCACTTT; cdr3_aa: CASSIQGNNSPLHF
d_call: TRBD2; j_call: TRBJ2-3; v_call: TRBV7-9; clone_size: .; cdr3_nt: TGTGCCAGCAGCTCCCCCGAGCGGGGGCGGGATACGCAGTATTTT; cdr3_aa: CASSSPERGRDTQYF
d_call: TRBD1; j_call: TRBJ2-2; v_call: TRBV5-1; clone_size: .; cdr3_nt: TGCGCCAGCAGCCCAGGACAGGGGTCGGACACCGGGGAGCTGTTTTTT; cdr3_aa: CASSPGQGSDTGELFF
d_call: TRBD2; j_call: TRBJ2-1; v_call: TRBV14; clone_size: .; cdr3_nt: TGTGCCAGCAGCCAAGGAGGGCGGGCTAGCGGGGCTCACAATGAGCAGTTCTTC; cdr3_aa: CASSQGGRASGAHNEQFF
d_call: .; j_call: TRBJ2-1; v_call: TRBV20-1; clone_size: .; cdr3_nt: TGCAGTGCTAGTTCGGGGGATCCCCCCTACAATGAGCAGTTCTTC; cdr3_aa: CSASSGDPPYNEQFF
d_call: TRBD1; j_call: TRBJ1-3; v_call: TRBV6-5; clone_size: .; cdr3_nt: TGTGCCAGCAGCGCGCGGACAGGGGGCGGAAACACCATATATTTT; cdr3_aa: CASSARTGGGNTIYF
d_call: TRBD2; j_call: TRBJ2-4; v_call: TRBV20-1; clone_size: .; cdr3_nt: TGCAGTGCTAGTGGACTAGCGGGAGACATTCAGTACTTC; cdr3_aa: CSASGLAGDIQYF
d_call: TRBD1; j_call: TRBJ1-1; v_call: TRBV5-4; clone_size: .; cdr3_nt: TGTGCCAGCAGCTCCGGACAGGGTAGGGATGAAGCTTTCTTT; cdr3_aa: CASSSGQGRDEAFF
d_call: TRBD2; j_call: TRBJ2-1; v_call: TRBV11-2; clone_size: .; cdr3_nt: TGTGCCAGCAGCTTAATCCTTCCTTCTAGCGGTTCCTACAATGAGCAGTTCTTC; cdr3_aa: CASSLILPSSGSYNEQFF
d_call: .; j_call: TRBJ1-3; v_call: TRBV15; clone_size: .; cdr3_nt: TGTGCCACCAGCAGAGGGGACTCTCACTCTGGAAACACCATATATTTT; cdr3_aa: CATSRGDSHSGNTIYF
d_call: .; j_call: TRBJ1-1; v_call: TRBV18; clone_size: .; cdr3_nt: TGTGCCAGCTCACCGGCACAGGCGAACACTGAAGCTTTCTTT; cdr3_aa: CASSPAQANTEAFF
d_call: .; j_call: TRBJ2-1; v_call: TRBV28; clone_size: .; cdr3_nt: TGTGCCAGCAGTACAAATTACAATGAGCAGTTCTTC; cdr3_aa: CASSTNYNEQFF
d_call: .; j_call: TRBJ1-5; v_call: TRBV2; clone_size: .; cdr3_nt: TGTGCCAGCAGCGGGATCCATAGCAATCAGCCCCAGCATTTT; cdr3_aa: CASSGIHSNQPQHF
d_call: .; j_call: TRBJ2-1; v_call: TRBV5-1; clone_size: .; cdr3_nt: TGCGCCAGCAGCTTGGTAGGACAGATCTCCTACAATGAGCAGTTCTTC; cdr3_aa: CASSLVGQISYNEQFF
d_call: .; j_call: TRBJ2-3; v_call: TRBV28; clone_size: .; cdr3_nt: TGTGCCAGCCTGCCCCTACTGAGCACAGATACGCAGTATTTT; cdr3_aa: CASLPLLSTDTQYF
d_call: .; j_call: TRBJ1-1; v_call: TRBV6-5; clone_size: .; cdr3_nt: TGTGCCAGCACCAGGGGAACTGAAGCTTTCTTT; cdr3_aa: CASTRGTEAFF
d_call: TRBD1; j_call: TRBJ1-6; v_call: TRBV11-2; clone_size: .; cdr3_nt: TGTGCCAGCAGCCAGGGGGTAAATAATTCACCCCTCCACTTT; cdr3_aa: CASSQGVNNSPLHF
d_call: .; j_call: TRBJ2-1; v_call: TRBV20-1; clone_size: .; cdr3_nt: TGCAGTGCTATTGATGGGCTTAAGAGCTCCTACAATGAGCAGTTCTTC; cdr3_aa: CSAIDGLKSSYNEQFF
d_call: .; j_call: TRBJ1-4; v_call: TRBV18; clone_size: .; cdr3_nt: TGTGCCAGCTCACCACTTCAGGGGAAAAAACTGTTTTTT; cdr3_aa: CASSPLQGKKLFF
d_call: .; j_call: TRBJ1-2; v_call: TRBV5-4; clone_size: .; cdr3_nt: TGTGCCAGCAGCTTGGAAGTCGCAGCTAACTATGGCTACACCTTC; cdr3_aa: CASSLEVAANYGYTF
d_call: TRBD1; j_call: TRBJ1-5; v_call: TRBV24-1; clone_size: few; cdr3_nt: TGTGCCACATGGACAGGGTCGTACAATCAGCCCCAGCATTTT; cdr3_aa: CATWTGSYNQPQHF
d_call: .; j_call: TRBJ2-3; v_call: TRBV18; clone_size: few; cdr3_nt: TGTGCCAGCTCACCGCCTACCGGCACAGATACGCAGTATTTT; cdr3_aa: CASSPPTGTDTQYF
d_call: TRBD2; j_call: TRBJ2-1; v_call: TRBV6-5; clone_size: .; cdr3_nt: TGTGCCACACTAGCGGGGCCGTACAATGAGCAGTTCTTC; cdr3_aa: CATLAGPYNEQFF
d_call: .; j_call: TRBJ2-5; v_call: TRBV6-6; clone_size: .; cdr3_nt: TGTGCCAGCACACAGTATGAGACCCAGTACTTC; cdr3_aa: CASTQYETQYF
d_call: .; j_call: TRBJ2-2; v_call: TRBV7-2; clone_size: .; cdr3_nt: TGTGCCAGCAGCCAAGACAGTTCGAACACCGGGGAGCTGTTTTTT; cdr3_aa: CASSQDSSNTGELFF
d_call: .; j_call: TRBJ2-1; v_call: TRBV18; clone_size: .; cdr3_nt: TGTGCCAGCTCATTCAGGGACTACAATGAGCAGTTCTTC; cdr3_aa: CASSFRDYNEQFF
d_call: .; j_call: TRBJ1-5; v_call: TRBV2; clone_size: .; cdr3_nt: TGTGCCAGCAGTGAGGCCAGGGGAATCAATCAGCCCCAGCATTTT; cdr3_aa: CASSEARGINQPQHF
d_call: TRBD1; j_call: TRBJ2-1; v_call: TRBV12-3/TRBV12-4; clone_size: .; cdr3_nt: TGTGCCAGCAGGCAAACAGGGGCCAGGGGGCAGTTCTTC; cdr3_aa: CASRQTGARGQFF
d_call: .; j_call: TRBJ1-5; v_call: TRBV28; clone_size: .; cdr3_nt: TGTGCCAGCATCCCAGGGGAAGAAGGTCAGCCCCAGCATTTT; cdr3_aa: CASIPGEEGQPQHF
d_call: .; j_call: TRBJ2-5; v_call: TRBV10-1; clone_size: .; cdr3_nt: TGCGCCAGCAGTGAGTCGGGTAGCGGAGAAGAGACCCAGTACTTC; cdr3_aa: CASSESGSGEETQYF
d_call: TRBD2; j_call: TRBJ2-3; v_call: TRBV5-6; clone_size: .; cdr3_nt: TGTGCCAGCAGCATTCCTAGCGGTATTGAAGATACGCAGTATTTT; cdr3_aa: CASSIPSGIEDTQYF
d_call: TRBD1; j_call: TRBJ1-5; v_call: TRBV4-1; clone_size: few; cdr3_nt: TGCGCCAGCAGCCAACGAACCGACAGGGGGTTGGGACAGCCCCAGCATTTT; cdr3_aa: CASSQRTDRGLGQPQHF
d_call: .; j_call: TRBJ1-4; v_call: TRBV5-4; clone_size: .; cdr3_nt: TGTGCCAGCAGCTTGGATCGTTGGGGAGTGGGGGAAAAACTGTTTTTT; cdr3_aa: CASSLDRWGVGEKLFF
d_call: .; j_call: TRBJ2-7; v_call: TRBV5-4; clone_size: .; cdr3_nt: TGTGCCAGCAGTCATAAGGGACTGCAGACCTACGAGCAGTACTTC; cdr3_aa: CASSHKGLQTYEQYF
d_call: .; j_call: TRBJ1-4; v_call: TRBV20-1; clone_size: .; cdr3_nt: TGCAGTGCTAGTGTCCCGGCAGGGGTTGGGAATGAAAAACTGTTTTTT; cdr3_aa: CSASVPAGVGNEKLFF
d_call: .; j_call: TRBJ1-6; v_call: TRBV27; clone_size: .; cdr3_nt: TGTGCCAGCAGTTTATCCCGAGGGCGTTCACCCCTCCACTTT; cdr3_aa: CASSLSRGRSPLHF
d_call: TRBD1; j_call: TRBJ2-2; v_call: TRBV2; clone_size: .; cdr3_nt: TGTGCCAGCAGGGGGACAGGAGAGAACACCGGGGAGCTGTTTTTT; cdr3_aa: CASRGTGENTGELFF
d_call: TRBD1; j_call: TRBJ2-6; v_call: TRBV10-2; clone_size: .; cdr3_nt: TGCGCCAGCAGTGACAGGGGGCTTGGGGCCAACGTCCTGACTTTC; cdr3_aa: CASSDRGLGANVLTF
d_call: .; j_call: TRBJ1-3; v_call: TRBV18; clone_size: .; cdr3_nt: TGTGCCAGCTCACCTTCGGGAACTGGAAACACCATATATTTT; cdr3_aa: CASSPSGTGNTIYF
d_call: TRBD2; j_call: TRBJ2-7; v_call: TRBV18; clone_size: .; cdr3_nt: TGTGCCAGTTTAGCGGGATCGGGCGAGCAGTACTTC; cdr3_aa: CASLAGSGEQYF
d_call: .; j_call: TRBJ1-5; v_call: TRBV27; clone_size: few; cdr3_nt: TGTGCCAGCAGTTTATCGCCTGGGGCGAGGAATCAGCCCCAGCATTTT; cdr3_aa: CASSLSPGARNQPQHF
d_call: TRBD1; j_call: TRBJ1-5; v_call: TRBV5-5; clone_size: .; cdr3_nt: TGTGCCAGCAGCTTGGACAGGGGGAATCAGCCCCAGCATTTT; cdr3_aa: CASSLDRGNQPQHF
d_call: .; j_call: TRBJ1-4; v_call: TRBV6-2/TRBV6-3; clone_size: .; cdr3_nt: TGTGCCAGCAGCCGAGGACAGATGGAAAAACTGTTTTTT; cdr3_aa: CASSRGQMEKLFF
d_call: TRBD2; j_call: TRBJ2-1; v_call: TRBV19; clone_size: .; cdr3_nt: TGTGCCAGTAGTCCAACCGGGACTAGCGGGAGAAGTGAGCAGTTCTTC; cdr3_aa: CASSPTGTSGRSEQFF